These 12 T cell receptor beta chains share one sample of origin, sequenced in a study of OX40 agonist ivuxolimab in advanced cancers. Using immunoSEQ multiplex PCR, the repertoire was profiled, and TCRdb retains in-frame clones only, with some absent. Of 80,000 or so clones detected, roughly nine tenths appear once; the ten largest clones hold about 8%. The sample here was CD4+ or CD8+ T cells sorted from blood, taken in a trial of the OX40 agonist ivuxolimab. These receptors were taken from an adult with an advanced solid tumor such as melanoma, head and neck, liver or kidney cancer.

The gene calls are TRBV27 and TRBJ2-5, with D tentatively TRBD1 (5 bases). Germline CDR1 reads MNHEY; CDR2 reads SMNVEV (reference sequence). The CDR3 totals 13 residues. The V end was cut by 6 bases, the J end by 2 bases, with 10 bases between. Written as DNA, the CDR3 is TGTGCCAGCAGGGGGCGGCGGCAAGAGACCCAGTACTTC. Residues: CASRGRRQETQYF.

The CDR3 DNA is TGTGCCAGCAGCTCAGCTAGAAGACAGGGGGCGGGGGCCAACGTCCTGACTTTC. This gives the protein CASSSARRQGAGANVLTF. V usage is TRBV5-4 and J usage is TRBJ2-6; TRBD1 matches at 10 bases. This CDR3 has 18 residues. V lost 3 bases and J lost 4; bases outside the gene matches: 10. Per germline, CDR1 SGHNT and CDR2 YYREEE (reference sequence).

CDR3 nucleotide sequence: TGTGCCAGCAGTTTCCTTGACAGGGACACTGAAGCTTTCTTT. The encoded protein is CASSFLDRDTEAFF. The chain employs TRBV28 and TRBJ1-1, with 7 bases aligning to TRBD1. This CDR3 comprises 14 residues. Trimming took 3 bases from V and 3 from J; bases not matched to a gene: 4. Germline values: CDR1 MDHEN, CDR2 SYDVKM.

The chain recombines TRBV21-1 with TRBJ2-3; whether TRBD2, the table's D call, matches the DNA was not checked. TRBV21-1 is a pseudogene. The CDR3 is 18 residues long. CDR3 amino acids: CASSKAEGPTGGTDTQYF. The DNA of the CDR3 is TGTGCCAGCAGCAAAGCGGAGGGACCAACAGGAGGCACAGATACGCAGTATTTT.

The genes are TRBV30 and TRBJ1-1; no reliable D call. Trimming shortened V by 2 bases and J by 11 bases, and 15 bases separated the two germline ends. This CDR3 is 12 amino acids long. Germline V gene data show CDR1 as GTSNPN and CDR2 as SVGIG (reference sequence). The DNA of the CDR3 is TGTGCCTGGAGTACCATCGTTTCCCATGCTTTCTTT. It yields the protein CAWSTIVSHAFF.

The chain links TRBV11-2 to TRBJ2-7, with 7 bases lining up with TRBD1. The CDR3 extends over 16 amino acids. CDR1 and CDR2 from the germline V gene are SGHAT and FQNNGV. J was trimmed by 0 bases and V by 4 bases; bases with no gene match: 9. This chain's CDR3 is CASSSFGTASSYEQYF. CDR3 in DNA: TGTGCCAGCAGCTCTTTCGGGACAGCAAGCTCCTACGAGCAGTACTTC.

This chain links TRBV4-3 with TRBJ2-2; D is perhaps TRBD2 (6 bases). CDR1 and CDR2 from the germline V gene are LGHNA and YSLEER. The CDR3 sequence is 14 residues long. Trimming took off 6 bases at V and 3 bases at J, with 11 bases between the two ends. As DNA, the CDR3 is TGCGCCAGCAGTGACGGGGGATACACCGGGGAGCTGTTTTTT. Residues: CASSDGGYTGELFF.

The chain employs TRBV5-6 and TRBJ2-2, with 14 bases aligning to TRBD2. Trimming took 4 bases from V and 7 from J; bases not matched to a gene: 12. The CDR3 extends over 18 amino acids. Germline V gene lookup returns CDR1 SGHDT and CDR2 YYEEEE. In DNA, the CDR3 is TGTGCCAGCAGCCTGGGACTAGCGGGAGTTGGGATCGGCGGGGAGCTGTTTTTT. This sequence encodes CASSLGLAGVGIGGELFF.

V gene TRBV29-1 combines with J gene TRBJ1-2; D is uncertain. The CDR3 is 12 residues long. V was trimmed by 1 base and J by 1 base, leaving 4 bases between them. Germline lookup yields CDR1 SQVTM and CDR2 ANQGSEA. The CDR3 region is CSVEGSNYGYTF. CDR3 in DNA: TGCAGCGTTGAAGGGAGTAACTATGGCTACACCTTC.

V usage is TRBV5-6 and J usage is TRBJ2-5; 9 bases fit TRBD1. The ends lost 2 bases at V and 3 bases at J; junction bases unmatched: 5. CDR3 length: 15 residues. Germline CDR1 and CDR2: SGHDT and YYEEEE. The CDR3: CASSLWDRDEETQYF. The CDR3 DNA sequence: TGTGCCAGCAGCTTATGGGACAGGGACGAAGAGACCCAGTACTTC.

This chain uses TRBV6-1 with TRBJ1-1; the D is unclear. This CDR3 region has 11 residues. V shed 6 bases and J shed 0 bases, with 2 bases lying between them. Per germline, CDR1 MNHNS and CDR2 SASEGT. CDR3 DNA sequence: TGTGCCAGCAGGTTGAACACTGAAGCTTTCTTT. Translation gives CASRLNTEAFF.

The DNA for the CDR3 is TGTGCCACCAGCAGAGAGCGGACAGGGGTAGACGAGCAGTACTTC. Protein product: CATSRERTGVDEQYF. The chain couples TRBV15 to TRBJ2-7, with 9 bases fitting TRBD1. Germline assignment: CDR1 LNHNV and CDR2 YYDKDF (reference sequence). The CDR3 length is 15 residues. With V trimmed by 0 bases and J by 5 bases, 5 bases remained unmatched. Full variable domain (outside the CDR3, taken from reference TRBV15 and TRBJ2-7): DAMVIQNPRYQVTQFGKPVTLSCSQTLNHNVMYWYQQKSSQAPKLLFHYYDKDFNNEADTPDNFQSRRPNTSFCFLDIRSPGLGDTAMYLCATSRERTGVDEQYFGPGTRLTVT.